This TCR beta chain derives from a study of early T cells in non-severe SARS-CoV-2 infection (dated by TCRdb to the early 2020s). About the full investigation: Because TCR sequencing was done on bulk RNA from unsorted whole blood, the alpha and beta chains could not be paired.

Of note for this clonotype: Its cognate antigen has yet to be identified. No base quality values were provided; no much bigger clone lies one nucleotide off.

The germline V gene gives CDR1 as SQVTM and CDR2 as ANQGSEA. The V end loses 6 bases and the J end loses 3 bases, and a stretch of 17 bases separates them. The CDR3 covers 14 residues, taking in both the cysteine and the phenylalanine. Only the CDR3 DNA stays, 42 bases, in frame from base 1. The study was a case-control design nested within a healthcare worker cohort in London, UK, with weekly nasopharyngeal swab PCR tests and blood sampling. Healthcare workers were recruited during the week of the UK lockdown, between 23 and 31 March 2020, and followed weekly for up to about 15 weeks. Broad study findings and their caveats: VDJdb matching was skewed toward anti-spike CD8 responses and likely underestimated virus-specific expansions, missing private and CD4 specificities.

The library was prepared using 5' RACE. The listed sequencing device is NextSeq 500. In the TCR library protocol, unique molecular identifiers were attached to individual cDNA molecules to correct for PCR bias and sequencing error. TCR alpha and beta chains were both sequenced, and the abundances of alpha and beta sequences in each sample were closely correlated with each other. The authors' analysis ran thus. Decombinator V4 was used to annotate the V gene, J gene and CDR3 of the TCR sequences. TCRs were defined as expanded if a significant change between any two time points was detected under a Poisson model with p below 0.0001. Abundances of TCRs were expressed as counts per million after normalisation to the total number of TCRs sequenced in each sample. TRAV1-2 paired with TRAJ12, TRAJ20 or TRAJ33 defined MAIT TCRs, while TRAV10 paired with TRAJ18 defined iNKT TCRs. VDJdb, accessed 1 November 2021, was searched for CMV, EBV and SARS-CoV-2 annotated TCRs, with TCRs annotated for multiple antigens excluded. TCRdb reprocessed the public reads (quality trimming at Q25 with fastp, clone calling with MiXCR) and kept in-frame beta chains. Rows are unified per CDR3 protein, each entry keeping the most common DNA and genes. What appears here as the V and J calls and clone size reflects TCRdb's work, not the paper's. A total of roughly 83,000 distinct CDR3 sequences appear in this sample, 10% to 15% of them only once. The top ten clones comprise 4.4% of the sample.

The TCR comes from an adult who was a healthcare worker with PCR-confirmed SARS-CoV-2 infection or an uninfected control (not recorded which). Sequenced material: whole blood, taken at baseline. The V gene is TRBV29-1 and the J gene is TRBJ1-1; no D gene call is confident. The DNA sequence is given as TGCAGCGTCGCAAGGACCCCCGGGGACACTGAAGCTTTCTTT. This sequence encodes CSVARTPGDTEAFF.